This T cell receptor beta chain was recovered during a study of technical replicates of blood from a handful of donors. The trim removed 4 bases at V and 2 bases at J, leaving 4 bases unmatched. Germline assignment: CDR1 MNHEY and CDR2 SVGAGI. This CDR3 is built from 15 residues. Assay: immunoSEQ multiplex PCR; the TCRdb copy retains only in-frame clones and omits some. Among 58,000 or so clones, 86% were seen once, and the ten largest hold more than 4.5%. Input material: PBMCs. The receptor was isolated from a human donor in good health. Some clones in this sample may be carry-over from other donors' samples. The chain employs TRBV6-5 and TRBJ2-1, with 8 bases aligning to TRBD2. The CDR3 DNA reads as TGTGCCAGCAGTTCCCGGGGGGGGCCCTACAATGAGCAGTTCTTC. Translation gives CASSSRGGPYNEQFF.